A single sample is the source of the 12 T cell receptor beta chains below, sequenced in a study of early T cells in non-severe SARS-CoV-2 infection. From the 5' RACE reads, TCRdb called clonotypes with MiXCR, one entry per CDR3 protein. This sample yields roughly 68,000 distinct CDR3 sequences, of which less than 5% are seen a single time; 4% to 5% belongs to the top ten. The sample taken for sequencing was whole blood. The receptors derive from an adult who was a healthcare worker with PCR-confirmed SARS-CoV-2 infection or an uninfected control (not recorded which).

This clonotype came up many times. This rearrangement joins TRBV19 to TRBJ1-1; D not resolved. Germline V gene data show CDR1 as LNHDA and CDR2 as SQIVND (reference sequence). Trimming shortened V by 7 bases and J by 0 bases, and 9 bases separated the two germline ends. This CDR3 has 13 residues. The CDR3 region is CASTFGMNTEAFF. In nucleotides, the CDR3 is TGTGCCAGTACCTTCGGTATGAACACTGAAGCTTTCTTT.

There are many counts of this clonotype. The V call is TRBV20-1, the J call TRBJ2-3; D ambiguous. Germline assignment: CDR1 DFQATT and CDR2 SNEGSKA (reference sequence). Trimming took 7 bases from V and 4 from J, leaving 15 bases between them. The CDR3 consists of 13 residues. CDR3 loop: CSVSWSLADTQYF. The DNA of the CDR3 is TGCAGTGTATCCTGGTCCCTCGCAGATACGCAGTATTTT.

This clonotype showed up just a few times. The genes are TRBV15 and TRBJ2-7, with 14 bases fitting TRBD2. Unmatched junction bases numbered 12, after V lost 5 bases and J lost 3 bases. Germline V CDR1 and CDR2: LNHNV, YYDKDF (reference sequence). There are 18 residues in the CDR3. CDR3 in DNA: TGTGCCACCAGCCGAGGAGCGGGACTAGCGGGAGCTAACTACGAGCAGTACTTC. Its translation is CATSRGAGLAGANYEQYF.

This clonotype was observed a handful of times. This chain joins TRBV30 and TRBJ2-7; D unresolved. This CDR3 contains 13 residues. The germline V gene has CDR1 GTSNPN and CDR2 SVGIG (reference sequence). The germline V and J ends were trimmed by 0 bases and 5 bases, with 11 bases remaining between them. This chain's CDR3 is CAWSVQSGNEQYF. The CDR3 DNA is TGTGCCTGGAGTGTACAAAGTGGAAACGAGCAGTACTTC.

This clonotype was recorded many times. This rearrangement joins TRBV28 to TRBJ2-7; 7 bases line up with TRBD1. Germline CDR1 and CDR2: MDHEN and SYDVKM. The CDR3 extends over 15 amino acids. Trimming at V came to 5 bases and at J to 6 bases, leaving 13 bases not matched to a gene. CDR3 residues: CASSNPGQPPLEQYF. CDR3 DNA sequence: TGTGCCAGCAGTAATCCGGGACAGCCACCCCTCGAGCAGTACTTC.

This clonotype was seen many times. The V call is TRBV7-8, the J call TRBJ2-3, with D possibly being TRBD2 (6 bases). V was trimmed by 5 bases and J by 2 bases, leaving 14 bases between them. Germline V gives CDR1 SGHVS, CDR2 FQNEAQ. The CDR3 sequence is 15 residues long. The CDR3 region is CASSPRGGVTDTQYF. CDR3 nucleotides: TGTGCCAGCAGCCCACGTGGAGGGGTCACAGATACGCAGTATTTT.

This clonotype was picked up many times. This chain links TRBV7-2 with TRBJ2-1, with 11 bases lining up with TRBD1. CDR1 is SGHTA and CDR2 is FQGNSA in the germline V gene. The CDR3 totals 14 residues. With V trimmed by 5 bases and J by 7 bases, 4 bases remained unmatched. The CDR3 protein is CASSKGQGENEQFF. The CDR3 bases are TGTGCCAGCAGCAAGGGACAGGGGGAGAATGAGCAGTTCTTC.

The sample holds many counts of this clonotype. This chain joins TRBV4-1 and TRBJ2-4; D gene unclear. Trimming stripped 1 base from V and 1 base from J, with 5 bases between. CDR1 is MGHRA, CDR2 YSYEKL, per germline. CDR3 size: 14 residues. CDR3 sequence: CASSQGRAKNIQYF. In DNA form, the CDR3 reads TGCGCCAGCAGCCAAGGGCGGGCCAAAAACATTCAGTACTTC.

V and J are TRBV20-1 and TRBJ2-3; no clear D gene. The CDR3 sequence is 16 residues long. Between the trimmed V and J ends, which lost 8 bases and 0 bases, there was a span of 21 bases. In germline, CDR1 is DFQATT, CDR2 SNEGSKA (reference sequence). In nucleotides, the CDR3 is TGCAGTCATCCCCGGATACCGGGTCCAAGCACAGATACGCAGTATTTT. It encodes CSHPRIPGPSTDTQYF.

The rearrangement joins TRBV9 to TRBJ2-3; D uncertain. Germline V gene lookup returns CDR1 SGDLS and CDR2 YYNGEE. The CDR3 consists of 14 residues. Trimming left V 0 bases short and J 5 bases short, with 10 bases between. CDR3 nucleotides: TGTGCCAGCAGCGTAGAACTACCGGGAGATACGCAGTATTTT. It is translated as CASSVELPGDTQYF.

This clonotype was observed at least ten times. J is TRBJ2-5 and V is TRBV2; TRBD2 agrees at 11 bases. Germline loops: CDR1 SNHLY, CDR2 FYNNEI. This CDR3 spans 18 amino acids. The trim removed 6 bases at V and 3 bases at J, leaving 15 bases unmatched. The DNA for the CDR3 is TGTGCCAGCAGCGACCTGCCGGGACTAGCGGTTAGTGAAGAGACCCAGTACTTC. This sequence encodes CASSDLPGLAVSEETQYF.

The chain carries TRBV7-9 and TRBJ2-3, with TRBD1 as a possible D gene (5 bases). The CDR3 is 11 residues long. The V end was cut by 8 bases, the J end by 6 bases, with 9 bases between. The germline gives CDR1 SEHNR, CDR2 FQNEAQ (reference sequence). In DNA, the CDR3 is TGTGCCAGCGGTTCAGGGGATACGCAGTATTTT. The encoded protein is CASGSGDTQYF.